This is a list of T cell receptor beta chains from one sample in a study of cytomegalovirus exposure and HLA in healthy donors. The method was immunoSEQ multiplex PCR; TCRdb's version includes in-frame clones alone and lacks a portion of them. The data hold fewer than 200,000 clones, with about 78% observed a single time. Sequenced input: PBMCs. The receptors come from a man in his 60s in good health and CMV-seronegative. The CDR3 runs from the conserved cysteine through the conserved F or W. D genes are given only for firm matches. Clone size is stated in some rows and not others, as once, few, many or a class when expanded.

cdr3_nt: TGTGCCAGCACCATTGATGACAGGAGCTCCTATAATTCACCCCTCCACTTT
cdr3_aa: CASTIDDRSSYNSPLHF
clone_size: once
j_call: TRBJ1-6
v_call: TRBV9
d_call: -

cdr3_nt: TGTGCCAGCTCACCAGAACGGGGCTCCTACGAGCAGTACTTC
cdr3_aa: CASSPERGSYEQYF
clone_size: -
j_call: TRBJ2-7
v_call: TRBV18
d_call: -

cdr3_nt: TGTGCCACCACAGGGTCGACTAATGAAAAACTGTTTTTT
cdr3_aa: CATTGSTNEKLFF
clone_size: few
j_call: TRBJ1-4
v_call: TRBV5-4
d_call: -

cdr3_nt: TGTGCCAGTAGCCTTACCAGTAATAGCAATCAGCCCCAGCATTTT
cdr3_aa: CASSLTSNSNQPQHF
clone_size: -
j_call: TRBJ1-5
v_call: TRBV2
d_call: -

cdr3_nt: TGTGCCAGCAGAGCGGACCGACACACTGAAGCTTTCTTT
cdr3_aa: CASRADRHTEAFF
clone_size: -
j_call: TRBJ1-1
v_call: TRBV6-4
d_call: -

cdr3_nt: TGTGCCAGCAGTTACTCCCCCTTGAGCTCCTACAATGAGCAGTTCTTC
cdr3_aa: CASSYSPLSSYNEQFF
clone_size: few
j_call: TRBJ2-1
v_call: TRBV6-5
d_call: -

cdr3_nt: TGTGCCAGCAGGTTACAGGGGGTGGATGAAAAACTGTTTTTT
cdr3_aa: CASRLQGVDEKLFF
clone_size: -
j_call: TRBJ1-4
v_call: TRBV5-6
d_call: TRBD1

cdr3_nt: TGTGCCAGCACCTACACTCTGGACAGTATCTATGGCTACACCTTC
cdr3_aa: CASTYTLDSIYGYTF
clone_size: few
j_call: TRBJ1-2
v_call: TRBV6-6
d_call: -

cdr3_nt: TGTGCCAGTAGGGGACAGGCGGCTAATGAAAAACTGTTTTTT
cdr3_aa: CASRGQAANEKLFF
clone_size: -
j_call: TRBJ1-4
v_call: TRBV19
d_call: TRBD1

cdr3_nt: TGTGCCAGCAGTTCGGCCAAAAACATTCAGTACTTC
cdr3_aa: CASSSAKNIQYF
clone_size: few
j_call: TRBJ2-4
v_call: TRBV27
d_call: -

cdr3_nt: TGTGCCAGCAGTTGGGGACTAGCGGGAGCTAACAATGAGCAGTTCTTC
cdr3_aa: CASSWGLAGANNEQFF
clone_size: -
j_call: TRBJ2-1
v_call: TRBV27
d_call: TRBD2

cdr3_nt: TGCGCCAGCACCTTGGACAGGGTGAACACTGAAGCTTTCTTT
cdr3_aa: CASTLDRVNTEAFF
clone_size: -
j_call: TRBJ1-1
v_call: TRBV10-1
d_call: TRBD1

cdr3_nt: TGTGCCATCAGTCCTCAGATGAACACTGAAGCTTTCTTT
cdr3_aa: CAISPQMNTEAFF
clone_size: -
j_call: TRBJ1-1
v_call: TRBV10-3
d_call: -

cdr3_nt: TGCAGCGTTGGGGGCGCGAGGAACACCGGGGAGCTGTTTTTT
cdr3_aa: CSVGGARNTGELFF
clone_size: -
j_call: TRBJ2-2
v_call: TRBV29-1
d_call: -

cdr3_nt: TGTGCCAGCAGCTTACCTAGCGAGAACAATGAGCAGTTCTTC
cdr3_aa: CASSLPSENNEQFF
clone_size: -
j_call: TRBJ2-1
v_call: TRBV7-3
d_call: -

cdr3_nt: TGTGCCAGCAGCGGGTGGACAGGGCCTGGAAACACCATATATTTT
cdr3_aa: CASSGWTGPGNTIYF
clone_size: -
j_call: TRBJ1-3
v_call: TRBV5-6
d_call: TRBD1

cdr3_nt: TGTGCCAGCAGCTTAGCTGTAGTCACAGATACGCAGTATTTT
cdr3_aa: CASSLAVVTDTQYF
clone_size: -
j_call: TRBJ2-3
v_call: TRBV7-9
d_call: -

cdr3_nt: TGTGCCAGCAGGGACAGTAGCTCCTACAATGAGCAGTTCTTC
cdr3_aa: CASRDSSSYNEQFF
clone_size: -
j_call: TRBJ2-1
v_call: TRBV27
d_call: -

cdr3_nt: TGTGCCAGCAGCCTGGTATTACAGGGGGCACGGGAGACCCAGTACTTC
cdr3_aa: CASSLVLQGARETQYF
clone_size: -
j_call: TRBJ2-5
v_call: TRBV5-8
d_call: TRBD1

cdr3_nt: TGTGCCAGCAGCTTAGAGGGCATCACCTACGAGCAGTACTTC
cdr3_aa: CASSLEGITYEQYF
clone_size: -
j_call: TRBJ2-7
v_call: TRBV11-2
d_call: -

cdr3_nt: TGTGCCAGCAGCTTATCTGGCGCGGGAGGGTCCGAGCAGTACTTC
cdr3_aa: CASSLSGAGGSEQYF
clone_size: -
j_call: TRBJ2-7
v_call: TRBV7-3
d_call: TRBD2

cdr3_nt: TGCGCCAGCAACACACAGGGGATGGTTGGGGCCAACGTCCTGACTTTC
cdr3_aa: CASNTQGMVGANVLTF
clone_size: -
j_call: TRBJ2-6
v_call: TRBV5-1
d_call: TRBD1

cdr3_nt: TGCGCCAGCAGCTTGGAGGGAGCTAGGTCTAACTATGGCTACACCTTC
cdr3_aa: CASSLEGARSNYGYTF
clone_size: few
j_call: TRBJ1-2
v_call: TRBV5-1
d_call: -

cdr3_nt: TGTGCCAGCAGCGCAGACACCGGGACTAGCGGGTTCTACGAGCAGTACTTC
cdr3_aa: CASSADTGTSGFYEQYF
clone_size: once
j_call: TRBJ2-7
v_call: TRBV9
d_call: TRBD2

cdr3_nt: TGTGCCAGCAGCTTTTTTAGCGGGGTAACCAAAAACATTCAGTACTTC
cdr3_aa: CASSFFSGVTKNIQYF
clone_size: -
j_call: TRBJ2-4
v_call: TRBV7-9
d_call: TRBD2

cdr3_nt: TGCAGCGTTGACCAGCTCTTTGGGGGCTACCCCTTC
cdr3_aa: CSVDQLFGGYPF
clone_size: -
j_call: TRBJ1-2
v_call: TRBV29-1
d_call: -

cdr3_nt: TGTGCCAGCAGTGAATCGGTGGTCAGGGGTCAGCCCCAGCATTTT
cdr3_aa: CASSESVVRGQPQHF
clone_size: -
j_call: TRBJ1-5
v_call: TRBV6-1
d_call: -

cdr3_nt: TGCGCCAGCAGCTTGGACCGTAGACAGGGATGGAGCACAGATACGCAGTATTTT
cdr3_aa: CASSLDRRQGWSTDTQYF
clone_size: -
j_call: TRBJ2-3
v_call: TRBV5-1
d_call: TRBD1

cdr3_nt: TGCGCCAGCAGCTCGGGACTAGCGGGGGATCAAGAGACCCAGTACTTC
cdr3_aa: CASSSGLAGDQETQYF
clone_size: -
j_call: TRBJ2-5
v_call: TRBV5-1
d_call: TRBD2

cdr3_nt: TGTGCCAGCAGCTTGGGACAGGGGGGAATCGGGGAGCTGTTTTTT
cdr3_aa: CASSLGQGGIGELFF
clone_size: -
j_call: TRBJ2-2
v_call: TRBV5-4
d_call: TRBD1

cdr3_nt: TGTGTCAGAAGCTTAAGCGGGGACAGGGGCACTAATCAGCCCCAGCATTTT
cdr3_aa: CVRSLSGDRGTNQPQHF
clone_size: -
j_call: TRBJ1-5
v_call: TRBV7-5
d_call: -

cdr3_nt: TGTGCCAGCAGTAGAATCACAGGGGCTGATCAGCCCCAGCATTTT
cdr3_aa: CASSRITGADQPQHF
clone_size: -
j_call: TRBJ1-5
v_call: TRBV2
d_call: TRBD1

cdr3_nt: TGTGCCAGCAGCTTAGACAGGGGCTCCTACAATGAGCAGTTCTTC
cdr3_aa: CASSLDRGSYNEQFF
clone_size: -
j_call: TRBJ2-1
v_call: TRBV7-8
d_call: TRBD1

cdr3_nt: TGTGCCAGCAGCTTCGGGGTTACTAATGAAAAACTGTTTTTT
cdr3_aa: CASSFGVTNEKLFF
clone_size: few
j_call: TRBJ1-4
v_call: TRBV5-4
d_call: -

cdr3_nt: TGTGCCAGCAGCCCACCCCGCTTCGGTGCTTTCTTT
cdr3_aa: CASSPPRFGAFF
clone_size: few
j_call: TRBJ1-1
v_call: TRBV9
d_call: -

cdr3_nt: TGTGCCAGTAGTATAGATCCCGGGGAGGACCAGTACTTC
cdr3_aa: CASSIDPGEDQYF
clone_size: -
j_call: TRBJ2-5
v_call: TRBV19
d_call: -

cdr3_nt: TGCGCCAGCAGCCCCTCCCGGGACAGGGCCTACAATGAGCAGTTCTTC
cdr3_aa: CASSPSRDRAYNEQFF
clone_size: -
j_call: TRBJ2-1
v_call: TRBV5-1
d_call: TRBD1

cdr3_nt: TGTGCCAGCAGCCAAGGCAGGGAAGGGGTGGTTACCGGGGAGCTGTTTTTT
cdr3_aa: CASSQGREGVVTGELFF
clone_size: -
j_call: TRBJ2-2
v_call: TRBV4-2
d_call: -

cdr3_nt: TGCAGCGTTGTGGGTCTTCTTGCCGGCGGCACTGAAGCTTTCTTT
cdr3_aa: CSVVGLLAGGTEAFF
clone_size: -
j_call: TRBJ1-1
v_call: TRBV29-1
d_call: -

cdr3_nt: TGTGCCAGCAGTCAGACAGGGGCTCCCTATGGCTACACCTTC
cdr3_aa: CASSQTGAPYGYTF
clone_size: -
j_call: TRBJ1-2
v_call: TRBV25-1
d_call: TRBD1

cdr3_nt: TGTGCCAGCTCGGGTACACGGGGCACTGAAGCTTTCTTT
cdr3_aa: CASSGTRGTEAFF
clone_size: -
j_call: TRBJ1-1
v_call: TRBV28
d_call: -

cdr3_nt: TGTGCCAGCATCACACGGGGGGGGATAGGCACTGAAGCTTTCTTT
cdr3_aa: CASITRGGIGTEAFF
clone_size: few
j_call: TRBJ1-1
v_call: TRBV5-6
d_call: -

cdr3_nt: TGTGCCAGTAGCGACAGGGGGCTAATAGATACGCAGTATTTT
cdr3_aa: CASSDRGLIDTQYF
clone_size: few
j_call: TRBJ2-3
v_call: TRBV19
d_call: TRBD1

cdr3_nt: TGTGCCAGCAGCCTAGTGTTAGGGGGACAGCCAGATTCACCCCTCCACTTT
cdr3_aa: CASSLVLGGQPDSPLHF
clone_size: once
j_call: TRBJ1-6
v_call: TRBV4-2
d_call: TRBD1

cdr3_nt: TGTGCCAGCAGCGGAGGTGGGACTAGGATGAATGAGCAGTTCTTC
cdr3_aa: CASSGGGTRMNEQFF
clone_size: many
j_call: TRBJ2-1
v_call: TRBV9
d_call: TRBD2

cdr3_nt: TGTGCCAGCAGTCCCTCGGGGGAATTTGGGGAGCAGTACTTC
cdr3_aa: CASSPSGEFGEQYF
clone_size: once
j_call: TRBJ2-5
v_call: TRBV6-6
d_call: -

cdr3_nt: TGTGCCAGCAGTGAAAGGTGGGCGGGAGGGGGCCAAGAGACCCAGTACTTC
cdr3_aa: CASSERWAGGGQETQYF
clone_size: -
j_call: TRBJ2-5
v_call: TRBV25-1
d_call: TRBD2

cdr3_nt: TGCGCCAGCAGCCAAGGGGACAGGGCTTTGAATGGCTACACCTTC
cdr3_aa: CASSQGDRALNGYTF
clone_size: -
j_call: TRBJ1-2
v_call: TRBV5-1
d_call: TRBD1

cdr3_nt: TGTGCCAGCAGTTTATTGGGCGGACAGGACTATGGCTACACCTTC
cdr3_aa: CASSLLGGQDYGYTF
clone_size: -
j_call: TRBJ1-2
v_call: TRBV28
d_call: TRBD1

cdr3_nt: TGTGCCAGTAGTATAGCCCCCCCGACAGGGTTGTACCAGCCCCAGCATTTT
cdr3_aa: CASSIAPPTGLYQPQHF
clone_size: -
j_call: TRBJ1-5
v_call: TRBV19
d_call: TRBD1

cdr3_nt: TGTGCCAGCAGTTTAGGGACTCAGAACACTGAAGCTTTCTTT
cdr3_aa: CASSLGTQNTEAFF
clone_size: -
j_call: TRBJ1-1
v_call: TRBV27
d_call: -

cdr3_nt: TGCGCCAGCAGCTCTGGGGGGGCCCCTAGCACAGATACGCAGTATTTT
cdr3_aa: CASSSGGAPSTDTQYF
clone_size: -
j_call: TRBJ2-3
v_call: TRBV5-1
d_call: -

cdr3_nt: TGCAGCGTGACCGGGACTCCCGGCCAGGGTGGCTACACCTTC
cdr3_aa: CSVTGTPGQGGYTF
clone_size: -
j_call: TRBJ1-2
v_call: TRBV29-1
d_call: -

cdr3_nt: TGCGCCAGCAGCTTGGAGGGTGGCGGGGGCTACACCTTC
cdr3_aa: CASSLEGGGGYTF
clone_size: -
j_call: TRBJ1-2
v_call: TRBV5-1
d_call: -

cdr3_nt: TGCGCCAGCAGCTTAACCGGGGACACTGAAGCTTTCTTT
cdr3_aa: CASSLTGDTEAFF
clone_size: -
j_call: TRBJ1-1
v_call: TRBV4-1
d_call: -

cdr3_nt: TGTGCCAGCTCACGACAGGGGGGGACTGAAGCTTTCTTT
cdr3_aa: CASSRQGGTEAFF
clone_size: -
j_call: TRBJ1-1
v_call: TRBV18
d_call: TRBD1

cdr3_nt: TGTGCCAGCAGCTCCGGACAGGGGCTGGCCACTGAAGCTTTCTTT
cdr3_aa: CASSSGQGLATEAFF
clone_size: -
j_call: TRBJ1-1
v_call: TRBV7-6
d_call: TRBD1

cdr3_nt: TGTGCCAGCAGTTTTAGAGGGGGAAGAGGGTTGGGCTACACCTTC
cdr3_aa: CASSFRGGRGLGYTF
clone_size: -
j_call: TRBJ1-2
v_call: TRBV27
d_call: -

cdr3_nt: TGTGCCATCAGTGAGTCCGCTAGCGGGGCATCCTACAATGAGCAGTTCTTC
cdr3_aa: CAISESASGASYNEQFF
clone_size: -
j_call: TRBJ2-1
v_call: TRBV10-3
d_call: TRBD2

cdr3_nt: TGTGCCAGTAGTATCAAGACTAGCGGATTGCTCTCCTACGAGCAGTACTTC
cdr3_aa: CASSIKTSGLLSYEQYF
clone_size: few
j_call: TRBJ2-7
v_call: TRBV19
d_call: TRBD2